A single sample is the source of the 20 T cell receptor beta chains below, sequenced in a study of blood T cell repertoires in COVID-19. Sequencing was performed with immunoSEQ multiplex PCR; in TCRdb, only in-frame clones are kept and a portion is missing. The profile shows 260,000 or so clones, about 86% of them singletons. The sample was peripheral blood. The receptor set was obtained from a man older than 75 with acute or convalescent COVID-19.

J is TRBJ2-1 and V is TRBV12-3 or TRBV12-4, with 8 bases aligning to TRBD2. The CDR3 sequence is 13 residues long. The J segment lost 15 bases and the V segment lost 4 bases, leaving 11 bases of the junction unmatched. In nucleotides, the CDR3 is TGTGCCAGCAGTTCCCTCGGGGGGGCTAATCTGTTCTTC. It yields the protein CASSSLGGANLFF.

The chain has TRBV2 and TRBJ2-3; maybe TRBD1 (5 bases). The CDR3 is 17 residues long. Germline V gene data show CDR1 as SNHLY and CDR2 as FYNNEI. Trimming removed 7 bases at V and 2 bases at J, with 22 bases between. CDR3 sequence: CASKEGALRYPTDTQYF. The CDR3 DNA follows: TGTGCCAGCAAAGAAGGGGCGCTTCGGTACCCCACAGATACGCAGTATTTT.

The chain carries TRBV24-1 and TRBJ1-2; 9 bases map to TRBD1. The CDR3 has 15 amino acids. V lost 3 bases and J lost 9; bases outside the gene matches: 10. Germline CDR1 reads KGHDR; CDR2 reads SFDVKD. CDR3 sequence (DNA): TGTGCCACCAGTGATCCTACCGGGACAGGGTCCCGCTACACCTTC. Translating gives CATSDPTGTGSRYTF.

The CDR3 is CASSPRQGASTDTQYF. The CDR3 bases are TGTGCCAGTAGTCCCAGACAGGGGGCGAGCACAGATACGCAGTATTTT. V gene TRBV19 combines with J gene TRBJ2-3, with 10 bases lining up with TRBD1. Germline V lookup: CDR1 LNHDA, CDR2 SQIVND (reference sequence). Losses at the gene ends were 5 bases for V and 0 bases for J; bases not matched to a gene: 5. This CDR3 has 16 residues.

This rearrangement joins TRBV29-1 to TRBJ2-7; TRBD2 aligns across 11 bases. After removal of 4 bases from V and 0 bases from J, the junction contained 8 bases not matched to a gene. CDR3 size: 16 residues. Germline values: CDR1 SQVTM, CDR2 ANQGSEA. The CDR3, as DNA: TGCAGCGTTGTAGGACTAGCGGGCCAAAGCTCCTACGAGCAGTACTTC. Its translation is CSVVGLAGQSSYEQYF.

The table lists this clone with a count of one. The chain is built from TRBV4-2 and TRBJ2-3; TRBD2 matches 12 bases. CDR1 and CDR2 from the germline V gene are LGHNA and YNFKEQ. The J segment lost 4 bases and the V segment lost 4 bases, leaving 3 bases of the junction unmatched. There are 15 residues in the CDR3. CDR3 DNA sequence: TGTGCCAGCAGCCGGACTAGCGGGAACGCAGATACGCAGTATTTT. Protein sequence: CASSRTSGNADTQYF.

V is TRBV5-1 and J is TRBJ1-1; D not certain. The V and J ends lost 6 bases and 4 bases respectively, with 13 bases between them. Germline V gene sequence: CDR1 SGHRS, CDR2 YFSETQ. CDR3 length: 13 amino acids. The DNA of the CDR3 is TGCGCCAGCAACTATATCGAGGGCACTGAAGCTTTCTTT. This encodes CASNYIEGTEAFF.

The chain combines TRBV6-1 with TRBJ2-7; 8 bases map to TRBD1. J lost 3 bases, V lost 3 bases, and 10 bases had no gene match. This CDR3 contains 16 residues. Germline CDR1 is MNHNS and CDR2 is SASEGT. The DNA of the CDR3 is TGTGCCAGCAGTGATGGGAGGACAGGGCTGAGCTACGAGCAGTACTTC. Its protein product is CASSDGRTGLSYEQYF.

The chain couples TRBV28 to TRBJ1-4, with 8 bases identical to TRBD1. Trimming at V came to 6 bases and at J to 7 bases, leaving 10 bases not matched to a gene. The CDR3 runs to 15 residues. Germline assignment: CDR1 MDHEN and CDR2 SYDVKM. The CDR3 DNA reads TGTGCCAGCAGCCCTTCGTCAGGGGGCCTTGAAAAACTGTTTTTT. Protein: CASSPSSGGLEKLFF.

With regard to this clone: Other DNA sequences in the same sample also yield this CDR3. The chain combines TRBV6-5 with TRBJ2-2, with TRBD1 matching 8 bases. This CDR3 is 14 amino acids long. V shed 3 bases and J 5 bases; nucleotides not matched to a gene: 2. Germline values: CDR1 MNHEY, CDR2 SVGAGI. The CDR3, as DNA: TGTGCCAGCAGTTATGACAGGGGTACCGGGGAGCTGTTTTTT. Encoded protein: CASSYDRGTGELFF.

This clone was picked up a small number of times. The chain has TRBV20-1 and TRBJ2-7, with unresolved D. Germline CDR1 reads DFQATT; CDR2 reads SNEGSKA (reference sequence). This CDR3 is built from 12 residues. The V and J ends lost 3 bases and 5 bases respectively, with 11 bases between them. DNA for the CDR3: TGCAGTGCTAGTGTCCAGGCAGACGAGCAGTACTTC. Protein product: CSASVQADEQYF.

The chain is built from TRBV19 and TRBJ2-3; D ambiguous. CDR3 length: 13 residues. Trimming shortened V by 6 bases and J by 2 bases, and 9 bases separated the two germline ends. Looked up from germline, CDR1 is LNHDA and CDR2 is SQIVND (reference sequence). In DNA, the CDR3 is TGTGCCAGTAGGGGCAGAGCCACAGATACGCAGTATTTT. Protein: CASRGRATDTQYF. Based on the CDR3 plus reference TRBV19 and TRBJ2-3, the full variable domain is DGGITQSPKYLFRKEGQNVTLSCEQNLNHDAMYWYRQDPGQGLRLIYYSQIVNDFQKGDIAEGYSVSREKKESFPLTVTSAQKNPTAFYLCASRGRATDTQYFGPGTRLTVL.

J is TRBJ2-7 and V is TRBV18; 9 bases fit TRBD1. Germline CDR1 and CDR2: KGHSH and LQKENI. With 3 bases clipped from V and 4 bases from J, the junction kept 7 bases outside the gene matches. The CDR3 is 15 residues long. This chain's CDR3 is CASSPQTGTGYEQYF. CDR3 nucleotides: TGTGCCAGCTCACCGCAGACGGGGACAGGGTACGAGCAGTACTTC.

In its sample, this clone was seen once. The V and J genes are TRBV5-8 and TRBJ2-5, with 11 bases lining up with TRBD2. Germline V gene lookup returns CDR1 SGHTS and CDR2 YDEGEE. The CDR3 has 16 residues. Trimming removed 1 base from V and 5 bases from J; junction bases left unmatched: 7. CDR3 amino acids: CASSLQGLAGWETQYF. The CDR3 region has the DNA TGTGCCAGCAGCTTGCAAGGACTAGCGGGCTGGGAGACCCAGTACTTC.

CDR3 residues: CASSLGQATSNQPQHF. The CDR3 DNA is TGTGCCAGCAGTCTCGGACAGGCCACTAGCAATCAGCCCCAGCATTTT. The chain links TRBV28 to TRBJ1-5; 7 bases align to TRBD1. Germline loops: CDR1 MDHEN, CDR2 SYDVKM. After removal of 5 bases from V and 0 bases from J, the junction contained 7 bases not matched to a gene. The CDR3 length is 16 residues.

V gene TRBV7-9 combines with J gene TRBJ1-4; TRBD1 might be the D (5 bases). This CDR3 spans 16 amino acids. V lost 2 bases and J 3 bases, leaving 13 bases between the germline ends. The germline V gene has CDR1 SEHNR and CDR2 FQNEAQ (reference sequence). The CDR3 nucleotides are TGTGCCAGCAGCTTACCCCAAGGGGATGCTAATGAAAAACTGTTTTTT. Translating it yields CASSLPQGDANEKLFF.

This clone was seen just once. The CDR3 DNA reads TGCGCCAGCAGCTTGGTTTTAGGGGCAATCAATGAGCAGTTCTTC. Residues: CASSLVLGAINEQFF. The chain couples TRBV5-1 to TRBJ2-1; TRBD1 is a possible D gene (5 bases). CDR3 size: 15 residues. Germline V gene lookup returns CDR1 SGHRS and CDR2 YFSETQ. V gave up 0 bases and J gave up 6 bases, with 13 bases separating them.

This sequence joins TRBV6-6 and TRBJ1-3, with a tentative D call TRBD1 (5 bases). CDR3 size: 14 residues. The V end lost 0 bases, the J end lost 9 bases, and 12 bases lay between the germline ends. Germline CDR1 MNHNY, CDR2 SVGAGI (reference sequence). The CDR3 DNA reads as TGTGCCAGCAGTTACTCAGGGGTCGGCGTCACCATATATTTT. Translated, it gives CASSYSGVGVTIYF.

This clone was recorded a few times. CDR3 amino acids: CASSQERDRSYEQYF. CDR3 DNA sequence: TGCGCCAGCAGCCAAGAGCGGGACAGGAGCTACGAGCAGTACTTC. J is TRBJ2-7 and V is TRBV4-1; 8 nucleotides match TRBD1. J gave up 3 bases and V 0 bases, and 4 bases lay outside the gene matches. Germline CDR1 and CDR2: MGHRA and YSYEKL. This CDR3 contains 15 residues.

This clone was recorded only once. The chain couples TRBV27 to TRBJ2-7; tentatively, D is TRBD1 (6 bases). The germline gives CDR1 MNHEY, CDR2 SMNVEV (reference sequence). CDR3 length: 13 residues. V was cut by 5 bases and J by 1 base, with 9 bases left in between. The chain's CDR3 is CASSLQGSYEQYF. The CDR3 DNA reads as TGTGCCAGCAGTCTACAGGGATCCTACGAGCAGTACTTC.